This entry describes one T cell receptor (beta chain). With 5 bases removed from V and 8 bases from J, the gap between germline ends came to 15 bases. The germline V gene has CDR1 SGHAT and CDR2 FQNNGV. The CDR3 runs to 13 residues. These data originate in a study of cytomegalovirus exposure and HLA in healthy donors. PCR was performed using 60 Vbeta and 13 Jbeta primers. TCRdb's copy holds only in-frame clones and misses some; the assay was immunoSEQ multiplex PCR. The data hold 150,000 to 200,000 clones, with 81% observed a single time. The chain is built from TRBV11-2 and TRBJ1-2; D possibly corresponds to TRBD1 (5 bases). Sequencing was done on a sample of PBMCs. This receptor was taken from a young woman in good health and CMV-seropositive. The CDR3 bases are TGTGCCAGCAGCGCTGGGGGGGAGAGGGGCTACACCTTC. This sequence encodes CASSAGGERGYTF.